This T cell receptor (beta chain) was documented in a study of regulatory T cells in long-lasting Graves disease. The CDR3 consists of 14 residues. Trimming shortened V by 6 bases and J by 0 bases, and 11 bases separated the two germline ends. Points on this clonotype: Its antigen is unidentified.

Study findings and constraints: The study found lower TCR diversity in persistent Graves' patients than in newly diagnosed ones. Examination was confined to peripheral blood, excluding thyroid tissue.

Both iRepertoire HTBI primers and Arm-PCR of CDR3 regions were used to build the TCR beta libraries. Authors' methods: Across samples, 62 TRBV and around 14 TRBJ segments were found. Each CDR3 protein gets one entry after TCRdb re-called the multiplex PCR reads with MiXCR. The V and J calls and clone size come from TCRdb's table, not from the authors' own analysis. The table includes about 470,000 distinct CDR3 sequences, 20% to 25% detected once. Time point here: persistent/refractory GD, antithyroid drugs over 5 years with positive TRAb. RNA from PBMCs was the source of the TCR library. Peripheral blood, around 9.4 milliliters of it, was drawn into EDTA tubes.

This receptor was taken from a female donor with Graves disease. Material: peripheral blood mononuclear cells (PBMCs), obtained when the disease was refractory, from a patient treated with antithyroid drugs. The chain couples TRBV12-3 or TRBV12-4 to TRBJ1-1; tentatively, D is TRBD1 (5 bases). CDR3 sequence: CASSPQVMNTEAFF. CDR3 DNA sequence: TGTGCCAGCAGCCCACAGGTTATGAACACTGAAGCTTTCTTT.